This T cell receptor (beta chain) emerged from a study of Ad26.COV2.S vaccination and SARS-CoV-2 variants. Treatment: around 19 received Ad26.COV2.S at low or high dose, single or two shots; several received placebo; per-sample allocation not given. The investigators took samples on day 63 after the first vaccine or placebo injection. TCRdb's table, derived via immunoSEQ multiplex PCR, lists solely in-frame clones and lacks some. The sample shows 300,000 to 350,000 clones, 85% of them seen only once. The CDR3 length is 18 residues. Germline V lookup: CDR1 SGHVS, CDR2 FNYEAQ. V lost 1 base, J lost 0 bases, and 18 bases lay in between. This clone has just a few counts.

The starting material was peripheral blood, obtained in a trial of Ad26.COV2.S vaccine versus placebo. The chain employs TRBV7-6 and TRBJ2-5; the D gene is possibly TRBD2 (6 bases). This sequence was found in a person aged 18-65 years who received the Ad26.COV2.S COVID-19 vaccine or a placebo. DNA for the CDR3: TGTGCCAGCAGCTTAGGTTGGGGGGTACACATTTACCAAGAGACCCAGTACTTC. The encoded protein is CASSLGWGVHIYQETQYF.